What follows describes a single TCR beta chain. The V gene lost 5 bases and the J gene lost 9 bases, with 20 bases spanning the gap. Germline V gene data show CDR1 as SGHVS and CDR2 as FQNEAQ. The CDR3 loop spans 15 amino acids. Only in-frame clones appear in the TCRdb table, and some are missing; sequencing was by immunoSEQ multiplex PCR. This sample carries roughly 300,000 clones, approximately 87% of them seen once, and the ten largest clones take approximately 8.1%. The data were obtained in a study of blood T cell repertoires in COVID-19. The sequenced sample consisted of peripheral blood. This clonotype originated in a woman in her fifties or sixties who had recovered from COVID-19. The rearrangement joins TRBV7-8 to TRBJ1-5, with unresolved D. The CDR3 coding sequence is TGTGCCAGCAGCCCTTCCCGGACTCCCGGAGGGCCCCAGCATTTT. Translated: CASSPSRTPGGPQHF.